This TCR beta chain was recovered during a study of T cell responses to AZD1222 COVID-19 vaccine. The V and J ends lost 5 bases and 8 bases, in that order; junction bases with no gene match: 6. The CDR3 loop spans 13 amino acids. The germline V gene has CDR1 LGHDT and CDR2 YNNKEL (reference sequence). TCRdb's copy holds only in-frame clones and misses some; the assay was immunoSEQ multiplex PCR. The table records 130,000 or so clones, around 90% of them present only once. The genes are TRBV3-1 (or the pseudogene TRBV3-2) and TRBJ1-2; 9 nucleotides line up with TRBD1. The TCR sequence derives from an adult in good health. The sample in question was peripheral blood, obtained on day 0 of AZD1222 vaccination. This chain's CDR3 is CASSRQGESGYTF. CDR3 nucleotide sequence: TGTGCCAGCAGCAGACAGGGGGAAAGCGGCTACACCTTC.